The 31 T cell receptor beta chains below all came from one sample that was sequenced in a study of CD8 T cells in Susac syndrome. cDNA came from about 0.5 to 1 ug RNA primed by random hexamers. A single record per CDR3 protein comes from TCRdb applying MiXCR to the immunoSEQ multiplex PCR reads. Here the sample spans 75,000 or so distinct CDR3 sequences, about 94% being singletons. Sequenced input: CD8+ T cells from PBMCs. Receptors originate from a human donor with Susac syndrome.

The genes are TRBV28 and TRBJ1-1, with D hard to call. The germline CDR1 and CDR2 sequences are MDHEN and SYDVKM. This CDR3 has 14 residues. The germline V and J ends were trimmed by 6 bases and 0 bases, with 11 bases remaining between them. CDR3 amino acids: CASSPLEVNTEAFF. CDR3 in DNA: TGTGCCAGCAGCCCGTTGGAAGTGAACACTGAAGCTTTCTTT.

The chain employs TRBV5-4 and TRBJ1-2; D is unresolved. The CDR3 has 13 residues. Germline V gives CDR1 SGHNT, CDR2 YYREEE (reference sequence). Trimming stripped 6 bases from V and 4 bases from J, with 13 bases between. The CDR3 is CASTSGPVYGYTF. The CDR3 DNA sequence: TGTGCCAGCACCTCGGGCCCAGTCTATGGCTACACCTTC.

The CDR3 nucleotides read TGTGCCAGCAGTTTAACCAGGGGGAACACTGAAGCTTTCTTT. Its protein is CASSLTRGNTEAFF. The chain combines TRBV27 with TRBJ1-1, with D possibly TRBD1 on 6 matching bases. The CDR3 is 14 residues long. Germline V gives CDR1 MNHEY, CDR2 SMNVEV (reference sequence). Trimming left V 2 bases short and J 1 base short, with 8 bases between.

This chain connects TRBV20-1 to TRBJ2-1; no clear D gene. V was clipped by 3 bases and J by 4 bases, with 10 bases between them. CDR1 is DFQATT, CDR2 SNEGSKA, per germline (reference sequence). The CDR3 runs 13 residues. In DNA, the CDR3 is TGCAGTGCTAGTAGCCAGAAGTACAATGAGCAGTTCTTC. It specifies CSASSQKYNEQFF.

The V and J genes are TRBV7-8 and TRBJ2-4, with 7 bases aligning to TRBD2. Per germline, CDR1 SGHVS and CDR2 FQNEAQ. V shed 4 bases and J 1 base; nucleotides not matched to a gene: 7. The CDR3 extends over 16 amino acids. CDR3: CASSSGRDYAKNIQYF. In DNA, the CDR3 is TGTGCCAGCAGCTCGGGACGGGACTACGCCAAAAACATTCAGTACTTC.

The chain links TRBV28 to TRBJ2-2; D might be TRBD2 (6 bases). The CDR3 consists of 15 residues. V lost 8 bases and J lost 5, with 18 bases in between. The germline CDR1 and CDR2 sequences are MDHEN and SYDVKM. The CDR3: CASRATGTETGELFF. CDR3 DNA sequence: TGTGCCAGCCGCGCTACCGGGACTGAGACCGGGGAGCTGTTTTTT.

The chain recombines TRBV7-8 with TRBJ1-5; TRBD1 agrees at 7 bases. The CDR3 covers 16 residues. Germline-derived CDR1 and CDR2 are SGHVS and FQNEAQ. V trimming: 5 bases; J trimming: 3 bases; junction bases outside the gene matches: 10. The CDR3 DNA reads TGTGCCAGCAGCAATCTGCCGGGACAGAACAATCAGCCCCAGCATTTT. This encodes CASSNLPGQNNQPQHF.

This sequence joins TRBV5-6 and TRBJ2-1; TRBD2 matches at 13 bases. Germline assignment: CDR1 SGHDT and CDR2 YYEEEE. This CDR3 contains 16 residues. With V trimmed by 0 bases and J by 4 bases, 1 base remained unmatched. The CDR3 is CASSLGLAGGYNEQFF. The CDR3 coding sequence is TGTGCCAGCAGCTTGGGACTAGCGGGAGGATACAATGAGCAGTTCTTC.

The V call is TRBV18, the J call TRBJ2-7; D uncertain. Germline CDR1 KGHSH, CDR2 LQKENI. Trimming pared 3 bases from V and 2 bases from J, leaving 11 bases between. The CDR3 spans 14 residues. The CDR3 DNA follows: TGTGCCAGCTCACCTGAGAAGGGTACCTACGAGCAGTACTTC. It is translated as CASSPEKGTYEQYF.

This chain uses TRBV13 with TRBJ1-2, with a weak D call TRBD1 (5 bases). This CDR3 contains 12 residues. V was shortened by 1 base and J by 6 bases, with 6 bases between the two germline ends. CDR1 and CDR2 (germline): PRHDT, FYEKMQ (reference sequence). The CDR3: CASSLEGNGYTF. The CDR3, as DNA: TGTGCCAGCAGCTTAGAGGGGAATGGCTACACCTTC. Looking up the rest from reference TRBV13 and TRBJ1-2 gives the full variable domain: AAGVIQSPRHLIKEKRETATLKCYPIPRHDTVYWYQQGPGQDPQFLISFYEKMQSDKGSIPDRFSAQQFSDYHSELNMSSLELGDSALYFCASSLEGNGYTFGSGTRLTVV.

V and J are TRBV7-9 and TRBJ1-2; D may be TRBD1 (6 bases). CDR3 length equals 14 residues. CDR1 is SEHNR, CDR2 FQNEAQ, per germline (reference sequence). Trimming removed 0 bases at V and 4 bases at J, with 9 bases between. This CDR3 reads CASSLATGIYGYTF. The CDR3 bases are TGTGCCAGCAGCTTAGCGACAGGAATCTATGGCTACACCTTC.

The rearrangement joins TRBV7-2 to TRBJ2-5; D possibly corresponds to TRBD1 (6 bases). Germline V gene sequence: CDR1 SGHTA, CDR2 FQGNSA. The CDR3 has 16 residues. Trimming stripped 7 bases from V and 1 base from J, with 19 bases between. DNA for the CDR3: TGTGCCAGCAACCTCAACGCCGGACAGTTCCAAGAGACCCAGTACTTC. Translation: CASNLNAGQFQETQYF.

The chain carries TRBV30 and TRBJ1-2, with a tentative D call TRBD1 (5 bases). V was shortened by 7 bases and J by 6 bases, with 15 bases between the two germline ends. CDR3 length: 12 residues. Germline loops: CDR1 GTSNPN, CDR2 SVGIG (reference sequence). The DNA of the CDR3 is TGTGCCTACTCAACAGGATTAGATGGCTACACCTTC. Its protein product is CAYSTGLDGYTF.

The chain combines TRBV11-2 with TRBJ1-1, with D possibly TRBD1 on 5 matching bases. CDR3 length equals 16 residues. Germline V gene data show CDR1 as SGHAT and CDR2 as FQNNGV. Trimming cost V 4 bases and J 5 bases, with 20 bases left between them. The CDR3 nucleotides read TGTGCCAGCAGCTCGAGGTGGAGTAGGGGCTGGACTGAAGCTTTCTTT. This encodes CASSSRWSRGWTEAFF.

This chain links TRBV7-9 with TRBJ1-5; 8 bases map to TRBD1. The CDR3 has 14 residues. Unmatched junction bases numbered 6, after V lost 4 bases and J lost 7 bases. The V gene's germline CDR1 is SEHNR and CDR2 FQNEAQ (reference sequence). This CDR3 is CASSSSTGDQPQHF. DNA of the CDR3: TGTGCCAGCAGCTCGTCGACAGGGGACCAGCCCCAGCATTTT.

V and J are TRBV13 and TRBJ2-2, with D tentatively TRBD2 (6 bases). Trimming shortened V by 5 bases and J by 0 bases, and 13 bases separated the two germline ends. The CDR3 sequence is 16 residues long. CDR1 and CDR2 (germline): PRHDT, FYEKMQ (reference sequence). The CDR3 region has the DNA TGTGCCAGCAGCCCCGTCGGGACTGCGAACACCGGGGAGCTGTTTTTT. Protein product: CASSPVGTANTGELFF.

The chain joins TRBV30 to TRBJ2-1; perhaps TRBD1 as D (5 bases). Germline V CDR1 and CDR2: GTSNPN, SVGIG (reference sequence). The CDR3 is made up of 14 amino acids. The germline V and J ends were trimmed by 0 bases and 2 bases, with 8 bases remaining between them. The CDR3 here is CAWSVGQTYNEQFF. DNA for the CDR3: TGTGCCTGGAGTGTGGGGCAGACCTACAATGAGCAGTTCTTC.

This chain links TRBV2 with TRBJ2-1, with D possibly being TRBD1 (6 bases). The CDR3 consists of 14 residues. Trimming pared 0 bases from V and 6 bases from J, leaving 9 bases between. Per the germline V gene, CDR1 is SNHLY and CDR2 is FYNNEI. The CDR3 here is CASSEARQANEQFF. The CDR3 DNA reads as TGTGCCAGCAGTGAAGCACGACAGGCCAATGAGCAGTTCTTC.

This clonotype occurred once. This rearrangement joins TRBV2 to TRBJ2-2, with D possibly matching TRBD2 (6 bases). V was clipped by 8 bases and J by 1 base, with 8 bases between them. Per germline, CDR1 SNHLY and CDR2 FYNNEI. The CDR3 is 13 amino acids. The CDR3 region is CASLGGNTGELFF. CDR3 coding DNA: TGTGCCAGCCTGGGGGGGAACACCGGGGAGCTGTTTTTT.

This chain links TRBV20-1 with TRBJ2-5; TRBD2 might be the D (6 bases). This CDR3 is built from 15 residues. The germline CDR1 and CDR2 sequences are DFQATT and SNEGSKA (reference sequence). Trimming removed 1 base at V and 0 bases at J, with 12 bases between. For the CDR3, the DNA is TGCAGTGCTAGAGCTGGGACTTTCGACCAAGAGACCCAGTACTTC. Protein product: CSARAGTFDQETQYF.

The chain links TRBV9 to TRBJ2-7, with TRBD2 matching over 8 bases. CDR3 length: 14 residues. Germline CDR1 and CDR2: SGDLS and YYNGEE. V was clipped by 0 bases and J by 2 bases; unmatched bases: 1. This CDR3 is CASSVAGGPYEQYF. CDR3 in DNA: TGTGCCAGCAGCGTAGCGGGAGGGCCCTACGAGCAGTACTTC.

This chain uses TRBV28 with TRBJ2-7, with 10 nucleotides matching TRBD2. CDR1 is MDHEN, CDR2 SYDVKM, per germline. CDR3 size: 15 residues. J was trimmed by 3 bases and V by 2 bases; bases with no gene match: 4. The CDR3 nucleotides are TGTGCCAGCAGTTTAGAAGCGGGAGGGTTCTACGAGCAGTACTTC. Amino acid sequence: CASSLEAGGFYEQYF.

The gene calls are TRBV6-5 and TRBJ2-7; D is unresolved. Trimming removed 6 bases at V and 2 bases at J, with 14 bases between. The CDR3 extends over 14 amino acids. CDR1 and CDR2 (germline): MNHEY, SVGAGI. CDR3 in amino acids: CASSPWADAYEQYF. The CDR3 DNA follows: TGTGCCAGCAGCCCATGGGCGGACGCCTACGAGCAGTACTTC.

This sequence joins TRBV15 and TRBJ2-7; 7 positions match TRBD2. The germline gives CDR1 LNHNV, CDR2 YYDKDF (reference sequence). The V segment lost 8 bases and the J segment 3 bases; nucleotides outside the gene matches: 1. The CDR3 length is 11 residues. The CDR3 nucleotides are TGTGCCACCGGGGGGGTCTACGAGCAGTACTTC. Amino acid sequence: CATGGVYEQYF.

This chain connects TRBV3-1 to TRBJ2-5; TRBD2 matches 7 bases. CDR1 is LGHDT and CDR2 is YNNKEL in the germline V gene (reference sequence). This CDR3 contains 14 residues. The J segment lost 4 bases and the V segment lost 2 bases, leaving 4 bases of the junction unmatched. CDR3 in amino acids: CASSQREELETQYF. CDR3 coding DNA: TGTGCCAGCAGCCAACGGGAGGAATTAGAGACCCAGTACTTC.

The V gene is TRBV3-1, the J gene TRBJ2-5; 8 bases match TRBD1. This CDR3 is 15 amino acids long. V dropped 5 bases and J dropped 4; count of bases not matched to a gene: 9. Germline-derived CDR1 and CDR2 are LGHDT and YNNKEL (reference sequence). The CDR3 loop is CASSSSGGYAETQYF. CDR3 nucleotide sequence: TGTGCCAGCAGCTCCTCAGGGGGCTATGCAGAGACCCAGTACTTC.

The chain uses TRBV5-4 and TRBJ2-5, with D possibly matching TRBD1 (5 bases). The CDR3 spans 11 residues. V lost 7 bases and J lost 8, with 12 bases in between. CDR1 is SGHNT, CDR2 YYREEE, per germline (reference sequence). Here the CDR3 reads CASHHQGTQYF. DNA of the CDR3: TGTGCCAGCCACCACCAGGGCACCCAGTACTTC.

V gene TRBV13 combines with J gene TRBJ1-5; no definite D call. Germline V gene sequence: CDR1 PRHDT, CDR2 FYEKMQ (reference sequence). The CDR3 consists of 13 residues. V was cut by 5 bases and J by 4 bases, with 9 bases left in between. DNA for the CDR3: TGTGCCAGCAGCCCTCATGGGAATCAGCCCCAGCATTTT. This translates into CASSPHGNQPQHF.

The V call is TRBV12-3 or TRBV12-4, the J call TRBJ2-3; D not resolved. The CDR3 contains 12 residues. V lost 6 bases and J lost 8, with 12 bases in between. The CDR3 sequence: CASSPRNPTQYF. As DNA, the CDR3 is TGTGCCAGCAGCCCCCGGAATCCTACGCAGTATTTT.

The J gene is TRBJ2-7, the V gene TRBV5-4, with 8 bases fitting TRBD1. Trimming at V came to 1 base and at J to 2 bases, leaving 5 bases not matched to a gene. Germline V lookup: CDR1 SGHNT, CDR2 YYREEE (reference sequence). This CDR3 is 15 amino acids long. CDR3 protein: CASSLFTGGTYEQYF. CDR3 DNA: TGTGCCAGCAGCTTGTTCACAGGGGGTACCTACGAGCAGTACTTC.

The V call is TRBV20-1, the J call TRBJ2-3, with D possibly being TRBD1 or TRBD2 (5 bases each). This CDR3 spans 16 amino acids. The V gene lost 0 bases and the J gene lost 0 bases, with 13 bases spanning the gap. Germline assignment: CDR1 DFQATT and CDR2 SNEGSKA (reference sequence). The CDR3 DNA reads TGCAGTGCTAGAGACATGGGGACCTCTAGCACAGATACGCAGTATTTT. Encoded protein: CSARDMGTSSTDTQYF.